One sample yielded the 30 T cell receptor beta chains listed below, sequenced in a study of shared clonotypes between healthy human individuals. TCRdb's copy holds only in-frame clones and misses some; the assay was immunoSEQ multiplex PCR. The table records hundreds of thousands of clones, approximately 75% of them present only once. Specimen: memory CD4+ T cells sorted from blood. Subset specified: CD45RA-negative fraction. Every receptor here comes from a woman under 40 in good health.

This chain links TRBV7-2 with TRBJ1-5; D is undetermined. The CDR3 spans 14 residues. CDR1 is SGHTA, CDR2 FQGNSA, per germline. With 4 bases removed from V and 7 bases from J, the gap between germline ends came to 14 bases. CDR3 nucleotides: TGTGCCAGCAGCTCCCCGGGAGGCGGGCAGCCCCAGCATTTT. Amino acid sequence: CASSSPGGGQPQHF.

The chain has TRBV19 and TRBJ2-5; 10 positions agree with TRBD1. The germline V gene encodes CDR1 LNHDA and CDR2 SQIVND (reference sequence). The V segment lost 5 bases and the J segment 4 bases; nucleotides outside the gene matches: 4. The CDR3 sequence is 14 residues long. The DNA of the CDR3 is TGTGCCAGTAGTGTAGGACAGGGGGTAGAGACCCAGTACTTC. Its protein product is CASSVGQGVETQYF.

The chain carries TRBV7-2 and TRBJ2-3; either TRBD1 or TRBD2 may fit D (5 bases each). Trimming took off 0 bases at V and 7 bases at J, with 11 bases between the two ends. CDR1 is SGHTA, CDR2 FQGNSA, per germline. This CDR3 comprises 14 residues. CDR3 in amino acids: CASSLASEGYTQYF. The CDR3, as DNA: TGTGCCAGCAGCTTAGCGAGTGAGGGGTATACGCAGTATTTT.

The chain recombines TRBV9 with TRBJ1-4; 8 bases agree with TRBD1. The germline CDR1 and CDR2 sequences are SGDLS and YYNGEE. V lost 0 bases and J lost 2; bases outside the gene matches: 15. CDR3 length equals 20 residues. CDR3 in DNA: TGTGCCAGCAGCGTAGTCCCTCACGGACAGGGTAGTTCGACTAATGAAAAACTGTTTTTT. It specifies CASSVVPHGQGSSTNEKLFF.

The J gene is TRBJ1-3, the V gene TRBV5-8; D might be TRBD1 (5 bases). The V end lost 3 bases, the J end lost 0 bases, and 16 bases lay between the germline ends. The CDR3 has 17 amino acids. Germline CDR1 is SGHTS and CDR2 is YDEGEE. The CDR3 region has the DNA TGTGCCAGCAGCTGGGGGACGCCAGGAGACTCTGGAAACACCATATATTTT. Its protein product is CASSWGTPGDSGNTIYF.

J is TRBJ2-7 and V is TRBV10-1; possibly TRBD2 for D (5 bases). The germline V gene has CDR1 WNHNN and CDR2 SYGVQD (reference sequence). The CDR3 length is 12 residues. V shed 4 bases and J shed 6 bases, with 10 bases lying between them. The CDR3 protein is CASSGGPGEQYF. CDR3 coding DNA: TGCGCCAGCAGTGGAGGGCCGGGCGAGCAGTACTTC.

Details on this clone: Other DNA sequences of this sample code for an identical CDR3. This chain joins TRBV30 and TRBJ2-7; 8 bases are shared with TRBD1. This CDR3 contains 13 residues. Per germline, CDR1 GTSNPN and CDR2 SVGIG (reference sequence). With 0 bases clipped from V and 2 bases from J, the junction kept 0 bases outside the gene matches. The CDR3 DNA reads TGTGCCTGGAGTGTACAGGGGGCCTACGAGCAGTACTTC. Its protein product is CAWSVQGAYEQYF. Combining the CDR3 with reference TRBV30 and TRBJ2-7 gives the whole variable domain SQTIHQWPATLVQPVGSPLSLECTVEGTSNPNLYWYRQAAGRGLQLLFYSVGIGQISSEVPQNLSASRPQDRQFILSSKKLLLSDSGFYLCAWSVQGAYEQYFGPGTRLTVT.

This clone was counted only a few times. This chain connects TRBV14 to TRBJ2-3; a weak D match, TRBD2 (5 bases). Germline V CDR1 and CDR2: SGHDN, FVKESK. Trimming shortened V by 2 bases and J by 1 base, and 13 bases separated the two germline ends. This CDR3 has 16 residues. The CDR3 bases are TGTGCCAGCAGCCAACTTCTGGCGGGCCGCACAGATACGCAGTATTTT. Amino acid sequence: CASSQLLAGRTDTQYF.

This clone was counted a few times. The gene calls are TRBV27 and TRBJ2-1, with TRBD1 matching 8 bases. This CDR3 region has 13 residues. The germline gives CDR1 MNHEY, CDR2 SMNVEV (reference sequence). The junction had 4 bases not matched to a gene; V was cut back by 8 bases and J by 4 bases. In DNA, the CDR3 is TGTGCCAGCCAACGGACAGGGTACAATGAGCAGTTCTTC. Translation gives CASQRTGYNEQFF.

DNA for the CDR3: TGCGCCAGCAGCTCTCAGAGCTACGAGCAGTACTTC. It specifies CASSSQSYEQYF. The chain uses TRBV5-1 and TRBJ2-7; no reliable D call. The CDR3 length is 12 residues. Germline values: CDR1 SGHRS, CDR2 YFSETQ. V shed 3 bases and J shed 3 bases, with 7 bases lying between them.

The table lists this clone with a count of one. This sequence joins TRBV5-6 and TRBJ1-4; D gene unclear. CDR1 is SGHDT, CDR2 YYEEEE, per germline. The CDR3 totals 18 residues. Between the trimmed V and J ends, which lost 4 bases and 0 bases, there was a span of 19 bases. DNA for the CDR3: TGTGCCAGCAGCCGCTCGTCCGCTCTCATTGCAACTAATGAAAAACTGTTTTTT. Protein: CASSRSSALIATNEKLFF.

This clone occurred a few times. The chain uses TRBV5-1 and TRBJ2-7; 10 nucleotides align to TRBD2. The CDR3 has 15 amino acids. Germline CDR1 SGHRS, CDR2 YFSETQ. The V and J ends lost 4 bases and 2 bases, in that order; junction bases with no gene match: 6. The DNA of the CDR3 is TGCGCCAGCAGCCCCGGGACTAGCGATGCCTACGAGCAGTACTTC. This encodes CASSPGTSDAYEQYF.

Concerning this clone: Other DNA sequences from this sample encode an identical CDR3 as well. The chain uses TRBV5-4 and TRBJ2-1; 9 bases agree with TRBD1. The germline gives CDR1 SGHNT, CDR2 YYREEE (reference sequence). This CDR3 comprises 15 residues. Trimming took 0 bases from V and 3 from J; bases not matched to a gene: 1. DNA of the CDR3: TGTGCCAGCAGCTTGGGACAGGGGGTCTACAATGAGCAGTTCTTC. As protein: CASSLGQGVYNEQFF.

The chain links TRBV7-8 to TRBJ2-1; D tentatively reads TRBD1 or TRBD2 (5 bases each). Trimming shortened V by 1 base and J by 9 bases, and 16 bases separated the two germline ends. Germline CDR1 and CDR2: SGHVS and FQNEAQ. CDR3 length equals 15 residues. The CDR3: CASSLGGSGAGEQFF. The DNA for the CDR3 is TGTGCCAGCAGCTTAGGGGGGAGCGGTGCTGGTGAGCAGTTCTTC.

As concerns this clone: The same CDR3 arises from other DNA sequences in this sample as well. V and J are TRBV19 and TRBJ1-1; no clear D gene. Germline CDR1 LNHDA, CDR2 SQIVND (reference sequence). This CDR3 has 15 residues. Trimming took 3 bases from V and 0 from J, leaving 11 bases between them. The CDR3 spells CASSIYTGMNTEAFF. DNA of the CDR3: TGTGCCAGTAGTATCTACACGGGGATGAACACTGAAGCTTTCTTT.

V is TRBV18 and J is TRBJ2-2, with TRBD1 as a possible D gene (5 bases). The V end lost 0 bases, the J end lost 1 base, and 9 bases lay between the germline ends. Germline-derived CDR1 and CDR2 are KGHSH and LQKENI. The length of the CDR3 is 16 residues. This CDR3 is CASSPPVGQNTGELFF. CDR3 sequence (DNA): TGTGCCAGCTCACCACCGGTGGGGCAGAACACCGGGGAGCTGTTTTTT.

The chain couples TRBV5-1 to TRBJ2-7; D unresolved. V was trimmed by 4 bases and J by 3 bases, leaving 17 bases between them. The CDR3 has 15 amino acids. CDR1 and CDR2 (germline): SGHRS, YFSETQ. CDR3 nucleotides: TGCGCCAGCAGCCCGGGTGCTAGTGAGATCTACGAGCAGTACTTC. It codes for CASSPGASEIYEQYF.

This clone occurred a few times. The chain carries TRBV29-1 and TRBJ1-1, with D tentatively TRBD1 (6 bases). With 6 bases removed from V and 1 base from J, the gap between germline ends came to 9 bases. In germline, CDR1 is SQVTM, CDR2 ANQGSEA. CDR3 size: 12 residues. The CDR3, as DNA: TGCAGCGTCACCAGGGGGAACACTGAAGCTTTCTTT. It specifies CSVTRGNTEAFF.

This chain joins TRBV10-3 and TRBJ2-7; 9 nucleotides align to TRBD1. The CDR3 has 15 residues. Germline CDR1 and CDR2: ENHRY and SYGVKD. V trimming: 0 bases; J trimming: 4 bases; junction bases outside the gene matches: 4. The chain's CDR3 is CAISESGTGMYEQYF. CDR3 bases: TGTGCCATCAGTGAGTCTGGGACAGGGATGTACGAGCAGTACTTC.

The chain couples TRBV18 to TRBJ1-1; no definite D call. CDR1 and CDR2 from the germline V gene are KGHSH and LQKENI. The ends were cut back, 4 bases at V and 8 bases at J, with 11 bases in the middle. This CDR3 region has 12 residues. CDR3 loop: CASSQNGEEAFF. The DNA of the CDR3 is TGTGCCAGCTCACAGAATGGAGAAGAAGCTTTCTTT.

A note on this clone: It may be a read error: a sequence one base away is much more abundant. This sample also contains other DNA sequences that code for the same CDR3. The genes are TRBV5-1 and TRBJ2-2; 8 bases line up with TRBD1. Germline V gene sequence: CDR1 SGHRS, CDR2 YFSETQ. V shed 0 bases, J shed 1 base, and the junction held 5 bases outside the gene matches. The CDR3 covers 17 residues. The CDR3 bases are TGCGCCAGCAGCTTGGCCCCCGGGACAGGGAACACCGGGGAGCTGTTTTTT. This gives the protein CASSLAPGTGNTGELFF.

The chain employs TRBV7-6 and TRBJ1-1; D not certain. This CDR3 contains 15 residues. Germline-derived CDR1 and CDR2 are SGHVS and FNYEAQ. V shed 0 bases and J shed 2 bases, with 10 bases lying between them. CDR3: CASSLAVGSNTEAFF. CDR3 coding DNA: TGTGCCAGCAGCTTAGCGGTTGGCAGCAACACTGAAGCTTTCTTT.

A remark on this clone: Other DNA sequences in the sample encode the same CDR3. For the CDR3, the DNA is TGTGCCAGCAGCTTAGGACAGGGTGAGACCCAGTACTTC. As protein: CASSLGQGETQYF. The V call is TRBV11-1, the J call TRBJ2-5, with 7 bases that match TRBD1. The CDR3 spans 13 residues. Germline-derived CDR1 and CDR2 are SGHAT and FQDESV (reference sequence). Germline trimming cut 1 base from V and 5 bases from J; bases unmatched to any gene: 1. Based on the CDR3 plus reference TRBV11-1 and TRBJ2-5, the full variable domain is EAEVAQSPRYKITEKSQAVAFWCDPISGHATLYWYRQILGQGPELLVQFQDESVVDDSQLPKDRFSAERLKGVDSTLKIQPAELGDSAMYLCASSLGQGETQYFGPGTRLLVL.

The gene calls are TRBV28 and TRBJ1-5, with 8 bases identical to TRBD1. The CDR3 is 18 residues long. Unmatched junction bases numbered 14, after V lost 5 bases and J lost 2 bases. Per germline, CDR1 MDHEN and CDR2 SYDVKM. The CDR3 DNA reads TGTGCCAGCAGTCCCCTGGGCGCAGGGGGCAGGGGCAATCAGCCCCAGCATTTT. As protein: CASSPLGAGGRGNQPQHF.

The genes are TRBV7-9 and TRBJ2-2, with TRBD1 matching over 7 bases. This CDR3 is built from 16 residues. Germline CDR1 is SEHNR and CDR2 is FQNEAQ (reference sequence). After removal of 4 bases from V and 0 bases from J, the junction contained 5 bases not matched to a gene. The CDR3 loop reads CASSSSTGSNTGELFF. For the CDR3, the DNA is TGTGCCAGCAGCTCCTCGACAGGGTCGAACACCGGGGAGCTGTTTTTT.

This clone was counted many times. Other DNA sequences in the same sample also yield this CDR3. This sequence joins TRBV5-1 and TRBJ2-5, with 9 bases fitting TRBD1. The CDR3 totals 13 residues. After removal of 2 bases from V and 5 bases from J, the junction contained 1 base not matched to a gene. Germline lookup yields CDR1 SGHRS and CDR2 YFSETQ. CDR3 DNA sequence: TGCGCCAGCAGCTTCGGACAGGGGGAGACCCAGTACTTC. Translation: CASSFGQGETQYF. Full variable domain (rest looked up from reference TRBV5-1 and TRBJ2-5): KAGVTQTPRYLIKTRGQQVTLSCSPISGHRSVSWYQQTPGQGLQFLFEYFSETQRNKGNFPGRFSGRQFSNSRSEMNVSTLELGDSALYLCASSFGQGETQYFGPGTRLLVL.

This chain joins TRBV14 and TRBJ2-7; TRBD1 matches 7 bases. Germline values: CDR1 SGHDN, CDR2 FVKESK. J gave up 1 base and V 3 bases, and 6 bases lay outside the gene matches. The CDR3 sequence is 15 residues long. The CDR3 region has the DNA TGTGCCAGCAGCCACGTCGAGACAGGGTCCTACGAGCAGTACTTC. Its translation: CASSHVETGSYEQYF.

The V gene is TRBV10-3, the J gene TRBJ1-5, with D perhaps TRBD1 (5 bases). The CDR3 is 13 residues long. V was pared by 11 bases and J by 0 bases, with 11 bases between. CDR1 is ENHRY and CDR2 is SYGVKD in the germline V gene. CDR3 residues: CAATTDSNQPQHF. As DNA, the CDR3 is TGTGCCGCGACGACAGATAGCAATCAGCCCCAGCATTTT.

This clone has more than one count but fewer than ten. The chain is built from TRBV4-1 and TRBJ1-2; 11 nucleotides align to TRBD1. Germline V lookup: CDR1 MGHRA, CDR2 YSYEKL. Losses at the gene ends were 3 bases for V and 8 bases for J; bases not matched to a gene: 2. The CDR3 extends over 13 amino acids. The CDR3 nucleotides read TGCGCCAGCAGCCAGGGACAGGGGGACGGCTACACCTTC. Translating it yields CASSQGQGDGYTF.

V gene TRBV5-1 combines with J gene TRBJ1-1; D is ambiguous. V lost 5 bases and J 3 bases, leaving 14 bases between the germline ends. CDR1 is SGHRS, CDR2 YFSETQ, per germline. The CDR3 length is 14 residues. The CDR3 loop reads CASRFYGGDTEAFF. DNA of the CDR3: TGCGCCAGCAGGTTTTATGGAGGTGACACTGAAGCTTTCTTT.